The entry below gives a single T cell receptor (beta chain) sequence along with its context. Alongside a J-beta primer mix, a sample-barcoded 5' primer served in a second PCR lasting about 7 to 11 cycles. All samples yielded 3 million or more CDR3-containing paired-end reads. TCRdb redid the calling of the 5' RACE reads with MiXCR, one entry per CDR3 protein. The sample records about 1.4 million distinct CDR3 sequences, 59% being singletons. The data are from a study of blood T cells in healthy people across ages. The sequencing sample was made of blood. The sequence was collected from a man in his late teens or twenties in good health.

In DNA, the CDR3 is TGTGCCAGCACGGGGGGGGAGTCGGAGACCCAGTACTTC. It is translated as CASTGGESETQYF. The V gene is TRBV27, the J gene TRBJ2-5, with TRBD2 identical over 8 bases. CDR3 size: 13 residues. V lost 7 bases to trimming and J lost 5 bases; unmatched junction nucleotides: 6. Germline CDR1 reads MNHEY; CDR2 reads SMNVEV (reference sequence).